These 17 T cell receptor beta chains were sequenced from one sample in a study of OX40 agonist ivuxolimab in advanced cancers. Assay: immunoSEQ multiplex PCR; the TCRdb copy retains only in-frame clones and omits some. The data contain approximately 43,000 clones, about 86% of them seen just once; the ten biggest clones take up around 35%. The source material was CD4+ or CD8+ T cells sorted from blood, sampled in a trial of the OX40 agonist ivuxolimab. The receptor set was obtained from an adult with an advanced solid tumor such as melanoma, head and neck, liver or kidney cancer.

The chain recombines TRBV7-2 with TRBJ2-3, with 7 bases that match TRBD1. Germline trimming cut 5 bases from V and 3 bases from J; bases unmatched to any gene: 8. The CDR3 has 15 residues. Germline values: CDR1 SGHTA, CDR2 FQGNSA. CDR3 DNA: TGTGCCAGCAGCCCCGACAGGGTTTTGACAGATACGCAGTATTTT. It yields the protein CASSPDRVLTDTQYF.

The chain employs TRBV2 and TRBJ2-2; D tentatively fits TRBD1 or TRBD2 (5 bases each). V shed 6 bases and J shed 2 bases, with 13 bases lying between them. This CDR3 is built from 15 residues. Germline lookup yields CDR1 SNHLY and CDR2 FYNNEI. DNA for the CDR3: TGTGCCAGCAGCCTCCGGGGCCGAAACACCGGGGAGCTGTTTTTT. This encodes CASSLRGRNTGELFF.

The V call is TRBV6-1, the J call TRBJ2-6; D uncertain. The V gene lost 5 bases and the J gene lost 0 bases, with 8 bases spanning the gap. Per germline, CDR1 MNHNS and CDR2 SASEGT. CDR3 size: 15 residues. The CDR3 DNA sequence: TGTGCCAGCAGTCTCACAGTCTCTGGGGCCAACGTCCTGACTTTC. Protein: CASSLTVSGANVLTF.

This rearrangement joins TRBV5-8 to TRBJ2-3; 10 bases match TRBD2. CDR1 SGHTS and CDR2 YDEGEE come from the germline V gene. The V segment lost 4 bases and the J segment 1 base; nucleotides outside the gene matches: 6. This CDR3 contains 16 residues. The CDR3 DNA is TGTGCCAGCAGCCAGGGGCTAGCGGGGGGCACAGATACGCAGTATTTT. It encodes CASSQGLAGGTDTQYF.

J is TRBJ2-1 and V is TRBV9; D may be TRBD1 (6 bases). Germline CDR1 reads SGDLS; CDR2 reads YYNGEE. The CDR3 sequence is 15 residues long. V dropped 1 base and J dropped 6 bases, with 14 bases sitting between them. CDR3 amino acids: CASSVTGTPGNEQFF. As DNA, the CDR3 is TGTGCCAGCAGCGTAACAGGGACGCCGGGCAATGAGCAGTTCTTC.

This chain connects TRBV7-8 to TRBJ1-3; no definite D call. Trimming stripped 3 bases from V and 2 bases from J, with 14 bases between. Germline CDR1 is SGHVS and CDR2 is FQNEAQ. CDR3 length: 16 amino acids. The CDR3 spells CASSFSSRAAGNTIYF. In nucleotides, the CDR3 is TGTGCCAGCAGCTTTTCGTCAAGGGCAGCTGGAAACACCATATATTTT.

The chain couples TRBV7-2 to TRBJ1-1; D is ambiguous. V lost 0 bases, J lost 3 bases, and 5 bases lay in between. From germline, CDR1 is SGHTA and CDR2 FQGNSA. The CDR3 loop spans 13 amino acids. CDR3 sequence: CASSLALDTEAFF. CDR3 coding DNA: TGTGCCAGCAGCTTAGCCCTGGACACTGAAGCTTTCTTT.

This chain connects TRBV28 to TRBJ2-2, with D unclear. The CDR3 contains 12 residues. The V gene lost 6 bases and the J gene lost 6 bases, with 8 bases spanning the gap. Germline-derived CDR1 and CDR2 are MDHEN and SYDVKM. The CDR3 DNA is TGTGCCAGCAGACGTGGGGCCGGGGAGCTGTTTTTT. It specifies CASRRGAGELFF.

This rearrangement joins TRBV7-9 to TRBJ2-7; D is perhaps TRBD1 (6 bases). V was pared by 3 bases and J by 7 bases, with 16 bases between. Germline CDR1 is SEHNR and CDR2 is FQNEAQ (reference sequence). The CDR3 sequence is 14 residues long. In DNA, the CDR3 is TGTGCCAGCAGCTTCGAGGACAGTCGTGGGGAGCAGTACTTC. This gives the protein CASSFEDSRGEQYF.

The chain carries TRBV14 and TRBJ2-1, with 7 bases lining up with TRBD2. This CDR3 has 16 amino acids. Trimming at V came to 4 bases and at J to 4 bases, leaving 10 bases not matched to a gene. The germline V gene encodes CDR1 SGHDN and CDR2 FVKESK. CDR3 sequence reads: CASSPRAAGLYNEQFF. The DNA of the CDR3 is TGTGCCAGCAGCCCCCGCGCAGCGGGACTGTACAATGAGCAGTTCTTC.

The chain couples TRBV5-1 to TRBJ1-1; TRBD1 agrees at 7 bases. The CDR3 is 15 amino acids. Unmatched junction bases numbered 6, after V lost 3 bases and J lost 1 base. The germline V gene encodes CDR1 SGHRS and CDR2 YFSETQ. The CDR3 DNA sequence: TGCGCCAGCAGCTATTCAGGGGGACAGAACACTGAAGCTTTCTTT. Translating it yields CASSYSGGQNTEAFF.

The V gene is TRBV5-1, the J gene TRBJ2-7, with 9 bases aligning to TRBD1. Losses at the gene ends were 4 bases for V and 2 bases for J; bases not matched to a gene: 16. There are 18 residues in the CDR3. Looked up from germline, CDR1 is SGHRS and CDR2 is YFSETQ. CDR3 DNA sequence: TGCGCCAGCAGCCCCTGGGACAGGGTAGACGTGGGAACCTACGAGCAGTACTTC. This codes for CASSPWDRVDVGTYEQYF. The complete variable domain, with remaining parts taken from reference TRBV5-1 and TRBJ2-7, reads KAGVTQTPRYLIKTRGQQVTLSCSPISGHRSVSWYQQTPGQGLQFLFEYFSETQRNKGNFPGRFSGRQFSNSRSEMNVSTLELGDSALYLCASSPWDRVDVGTYEQYFGPGTRLTVT.

The J gene is TRBJ1-4, the V gene TRBV6-6; tentative D call: TRBD1 (5 bases). Germline CDR1 MNHNY, CDR2 SVGAGI (reference sequence). The CDR3 contains 15 residues. Trimming left V 2 bases short and J 6 bases short, with 13 bases between. CDR3 in DNA: TGTGCCAGCAGTTACGGGGGGGGGAAGGATGAAAAACTGTTTTTT. Residues: CASSYGGGKDEKLFF.

The rearrangement joins TRBV6-1 to TRBJ1-4; TRBD1 aligns across 8 bases. Germline CDR1 and CDR2: MNHNS and SASEGT. The CDR3 length is 15 residues. With V trimmed by 8 bases and J by 7 bases, 12 bases remained unmatched. CDR3 loop: CASGKLQGVREKLFF. The CDR3 bases are TGTGCCAGCGGAAAACTACAGGGGGTTCGTGAAAAACTGTTTTTT.

DNA for the CDR3: TGTGCCAGCAGCGTGCTGATAGCGGGAAGGGATGAGCAGTTCTTC. This codes for CASSVLIAGRDEQFF. The chain employs TRBV9 and TRBJ2-1, with 8 positions matching TRBD2. The trim removed 2 bases at V and 8 bases at J, leaving 9 bases unmatched. Germline V gene data show CDR1 as SGDLS and CDR2 as YYNGEE. This CDR3 has 15 amino acids.

At least ten counts were recorded for this clone. V gene TRBV6-6 combines with J gene TRBJ1-5; no clear D gene. The V gene's germline CDR1 is MNHNY and CDR2 SVGAGI (reference sequence). The CDR3 consists of 13 residues. The V and J ends lost 7 bases and 1 base respectively, with 8 bases between them. The CDR3 spells CASTKKSNQPQHF. As DNA, the CDR3 is TGTGCCAGCACCAAGAAAAGCAATCAGCCCCAGCATTTT.

The V call is TRBV27, the J call TRBJ2-1; either TRBD1 or TRBD2 may supply D (5 bases each). This CDR3 is 13 amino acids long. From germline, CDR1 is MNHEY and CDR2 SMNVEV (reference sequence). Trimming pared 4 bases from V and 2 bases from J, leaving 6 bases between. The CDR3 protein is CASSSGPYNEQFF. CDR3 in DNA: TGTGCCAGCAGTTCGGGACCCTACAATGAGCAGTTCTTC.